This T cell receptor beta chain was observed in a study of PD-1 blockade in mismatch repair-deficient tumors (dated by TCRdb to about 2017). Looking at the study overall: Between September 2013 and September 2016, the trial enrolled around 91 consecutive patients with 12 mismatch repair-deficient cancer types, every one of whom had been previously treated and was progressing. Deep sequencing of TCR CDR3 regions was used to track tumor-associated T cell clones in peripheral blood of patients responding to PD-1 blockade.

What the work shows at the level of the full study, not this receptor alone: Rapid expansion after pembrolizumab followed by contraction, generally before radiologic responses, was shown by tumor-resident clones, which were often undetectable in blood before treatment.

V and J are truncated by 1 base and 4 bases respectively, leaving an intervening sequence of 7 bases. Measured from the cysteine to the phenylalanine, the CDR3 is 13 residues long. The only DNA kept is the CDR3, 39 bases in frame from the first base. Looking up the germline V gene (reference sequence) yields CDR1 SEHNR and CDR2 FQNEAQ. The library relied on the immunoSEQ multiplex PCR assay. Imported from immuneACCESS, the table was reduced by TCRdb to in-frame sequences with V and J called. These copies leave out some clones; in studies compared against another copy, an unresolved V gene accounts for under half, and the cause of the remainder is not known. The sample table contains 45,000 to 60,000 clones; only one count was recorded for roughly 75% of them. The ten largest clones take up approximately 3.2% of the sample. The sample holds one count of this clone. The antigen this receptor binds is unknown. Per-nucleotide qualities are absent, and no much larger clonotype sits a single base away.

For each enrolled patient, mismatch repair deficiency was established using either polymerase chain reaction or immunohistochemistry. TCR sequencing was performed for a few patients who responded to pembrolizumab therapy. The phase II trial prospectively evaluated PD-1 blockade with pembrolizumab in advanced mismatch repair-deficient cancers, independent of tissue of origin. Peripheral blood T cell samples were gathered serially, both before PD-1 blockade started and at multiple time points afterward. The timing of each blood sample was reported as weeks after the first dose of pembrolizumab. This clonotype originated in an adult with mismatch repair-deficient cancer. This receptor chain uses TRBV7-9 and TRBJ1-1; the D gene assignment is ambiguous. Sequenced material: peripheral blood, taken 4 weeks after starting pembrolizumab. The CDR3 protein: CASSLGASTEAFF. The sequenced DNA is TGTGCCAGCAGCTTAGGGGCTTCCACTGAAGCTTTCTTT.